This TCR beta chain appears in the sequencing data of a study of beta chain features in type 1 diabetes. Comment on this clone: Its specificity is not known.

Whole-study findings and limits: Small HLA sub-analyses could not settle whether HLA shapes TCRB rearrangement.

Germline V gene data show CDR1 as SGHNT and CDR2 as YYREEE (reference sequence). V was cut by 1 base and J by 2 bases, with 16 bases left in between. The CDR3 consists of 16 residues. One heparinised blood draw, averaging roughly 120 mL, came from each donor. cDNA synthesis used the whole RNA isolate, giving expressed TCRB sequences. Profiled with immunoSEQ multiplex PCR; TCRdb holds only in-frame clones, not every one. Found here are 850,000 to 900,000 clones, around a sixth of them singletons; the top ten hold 0.02% to 0.03%. The rearrangement links TRBV5-4 to TRBJ2-7, with D perhaps matching TRBD1 (5 bases). The material sequenced was naive CD4+ T cells from blood. The sequence was obtained from a woman aged 18-29 years in good health. CDR3 sequence reads: CASSLLGLGPAYEQYF. In DNA, the CDR3 is TGTGCCAGCAGCTTGTTGGGGCTAGGGCCCGCCTACGAGCAGTACTTC.